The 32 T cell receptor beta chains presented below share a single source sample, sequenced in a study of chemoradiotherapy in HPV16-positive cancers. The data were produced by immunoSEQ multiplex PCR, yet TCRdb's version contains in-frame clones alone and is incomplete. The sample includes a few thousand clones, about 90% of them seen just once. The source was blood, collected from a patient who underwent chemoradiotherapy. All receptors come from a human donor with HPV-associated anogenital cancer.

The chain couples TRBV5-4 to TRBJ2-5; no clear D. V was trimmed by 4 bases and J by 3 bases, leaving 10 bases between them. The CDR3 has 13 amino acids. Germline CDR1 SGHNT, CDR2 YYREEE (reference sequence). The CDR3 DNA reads TGTGCCAGCAGCATCTGGATTGAAGAGACCCAGTACTTC. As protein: CASSIWIEETQYF.

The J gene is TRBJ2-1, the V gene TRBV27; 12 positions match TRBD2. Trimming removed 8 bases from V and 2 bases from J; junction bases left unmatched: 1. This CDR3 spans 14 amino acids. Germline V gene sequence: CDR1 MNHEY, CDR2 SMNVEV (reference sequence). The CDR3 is CASASGRAYNEQFF. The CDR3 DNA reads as TGTGCCAGCGCTAGCGGGAGGGCCTACAATGAGCAGTTCTTC.

CDR3 in amino acids: CASSERAEAFKQYF. In nucleotides, the CDR3 is TGTGCCAGCAGTGAAAGGGCCGAGGCCTTTAAGCAGTACTTC. V is TRBV6-1 and J is TRBJ2-7; D ambiguous. Deletions cut 2 bases from V and 8 bases from J, with 16 bases between. The germline V gene encodes CDR1 MNHNS and CDR2 SASEGT. The CDR3 is made up of 14 amino acids.

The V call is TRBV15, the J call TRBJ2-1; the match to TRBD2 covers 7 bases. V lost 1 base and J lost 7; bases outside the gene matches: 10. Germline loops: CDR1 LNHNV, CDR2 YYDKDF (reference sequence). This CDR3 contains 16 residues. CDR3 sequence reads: CATSRGPAGEGNEQFF. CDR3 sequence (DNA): TGTGCCACCAGCAGAGGCCCGGCGGGAGAGGGGAATGAGCAGTTCTTC.

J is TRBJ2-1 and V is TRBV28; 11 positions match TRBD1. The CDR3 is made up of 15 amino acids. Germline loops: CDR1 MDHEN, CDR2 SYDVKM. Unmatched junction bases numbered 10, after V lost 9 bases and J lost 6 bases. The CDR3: CASGTGGTRGNEQFF. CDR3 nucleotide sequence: TGTGCCAGTGGGACAGGGGGGACTAGAGGCAATGAGCAGTTCTTC.

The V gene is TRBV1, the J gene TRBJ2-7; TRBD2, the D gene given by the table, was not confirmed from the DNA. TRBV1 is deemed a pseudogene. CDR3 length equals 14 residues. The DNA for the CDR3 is TGCACCAGCAGCGGCCGGGACTATAGCTACGAGCAGTACTTC. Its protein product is CTSSGRDYSYEQYF.

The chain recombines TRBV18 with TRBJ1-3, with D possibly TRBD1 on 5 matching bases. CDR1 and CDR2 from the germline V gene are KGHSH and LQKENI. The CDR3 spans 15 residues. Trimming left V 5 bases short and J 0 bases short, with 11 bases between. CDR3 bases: TGTGCCAGCTCATCCCAGGGCAGCTCTGGAAACACCATATATTTT. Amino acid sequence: CASSSQGSSGNTIYF.

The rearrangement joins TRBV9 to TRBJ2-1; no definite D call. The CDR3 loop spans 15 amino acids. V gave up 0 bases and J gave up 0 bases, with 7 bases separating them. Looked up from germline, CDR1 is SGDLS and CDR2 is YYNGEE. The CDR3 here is CASSVVSVSYNEQFF. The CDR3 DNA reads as TGTGCCAGCAGCGTAGTCTCGGTCTCCTACAATGAGCAGTTCTTC.

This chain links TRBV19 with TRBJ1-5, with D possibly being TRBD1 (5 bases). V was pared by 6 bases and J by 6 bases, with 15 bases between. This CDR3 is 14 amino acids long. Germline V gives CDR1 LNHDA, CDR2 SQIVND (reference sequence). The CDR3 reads CASRQRVGGQPQHF. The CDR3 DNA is TGTGCCAGTAGGCAACGGGTCGGGGGTCAGCCCCAGCATTTT.

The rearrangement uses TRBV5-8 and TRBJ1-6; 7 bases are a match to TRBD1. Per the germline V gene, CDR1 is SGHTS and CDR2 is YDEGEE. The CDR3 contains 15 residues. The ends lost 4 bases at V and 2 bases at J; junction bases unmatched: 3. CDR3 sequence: CASSPDRAYNSPLHF. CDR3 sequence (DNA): TGTGCCAGCAGCCCAGACAGGGCCTATAATTCACCCCTCCACTTT.

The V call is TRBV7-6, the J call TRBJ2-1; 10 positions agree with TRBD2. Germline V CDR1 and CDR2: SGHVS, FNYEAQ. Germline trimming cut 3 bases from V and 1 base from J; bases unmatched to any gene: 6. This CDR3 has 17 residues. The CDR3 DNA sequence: TGTGCCAGCAGCTTGCTAGCGGGAGAAATTTCCTACAATGAGCAGTTCTTC. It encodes CASSLLAGEISYNEQFF.

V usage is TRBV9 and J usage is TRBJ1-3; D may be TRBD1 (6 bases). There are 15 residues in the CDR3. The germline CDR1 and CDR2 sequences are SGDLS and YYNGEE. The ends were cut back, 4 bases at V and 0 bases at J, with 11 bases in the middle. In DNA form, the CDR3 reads TGTGCCAGCAGCTTGGGACAAAGCTCTGGAAACACCATATATTTT. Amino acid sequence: CASSLGQSSGNTIYF.

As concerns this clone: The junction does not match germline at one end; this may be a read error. DNA of the CDR3: TGCGCCAGCAGCCAAGACTCAGGAGGATACACTGAAGCTTTCTTT. Protein: CASSQDSGGYTEAFF. The rearrangement uses TRBV7-9 and TRBJ1-1, with no clear D. The CDR3 loop spans 15 amino acids. Germline values: CDR1 SEHNR, CDR2 FQNEAQ (reference sequence).

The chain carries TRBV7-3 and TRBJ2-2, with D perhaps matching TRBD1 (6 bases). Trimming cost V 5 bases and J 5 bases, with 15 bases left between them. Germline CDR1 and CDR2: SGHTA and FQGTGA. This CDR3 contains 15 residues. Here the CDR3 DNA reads TGTGCCAGCAGCCCCAGGTGGGGGCAAACCGGGGAGCTGTTTTTT. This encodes CASSPRWGQTGELFF. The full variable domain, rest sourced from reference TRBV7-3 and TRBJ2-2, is GAGVSQTPSNKVTEKGKYVELRCDPISGHTALYWYRQSLGQGPEFLIYFQGTGAADDSGLPNDRFFAVRPEGSVSTLKIQRTERGDSAVYLCASSPRWGQTGELFFGEGSRLTVL.

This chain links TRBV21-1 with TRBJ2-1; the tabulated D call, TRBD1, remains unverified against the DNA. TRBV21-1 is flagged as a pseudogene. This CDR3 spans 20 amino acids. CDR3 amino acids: CASSKAREDRERDVYNEQFF. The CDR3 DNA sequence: TGTGCCAGCAGCAAAGCTCGTGAGGACAGGGAGCGGGACGTCTACAATGAGCAGTTCTTC.

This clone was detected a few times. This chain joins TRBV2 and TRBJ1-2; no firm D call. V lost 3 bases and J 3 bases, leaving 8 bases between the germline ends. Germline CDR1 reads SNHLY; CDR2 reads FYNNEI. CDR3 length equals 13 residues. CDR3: CASSDDGDYGYTF. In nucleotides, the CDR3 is TGTGCCAGCAGTGATGACGGGGACTATGGCTACACCTTC.

The CDR3 region has the DNA TGTGCCAGCCCACAGGGGGACTATGGCTACACCTTC. This encodes CASPQGDYGYTF. This rearrangement joins TRBV2 to TRBJ1-2, with 8 nucleotides matching TRBD1. V lost 8 bases to trimming and J lost 3 bases; unmatched junction nucleotides: 2. Germline V gene lookup returns CDR1 SNHLY and CDR2 FYNNEI. This CDR3 has 12 residues.

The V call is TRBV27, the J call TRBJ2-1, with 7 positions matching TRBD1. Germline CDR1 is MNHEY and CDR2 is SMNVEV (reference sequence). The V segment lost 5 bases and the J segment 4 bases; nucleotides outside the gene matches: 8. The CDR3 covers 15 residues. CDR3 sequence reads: CASSNRGDRYNEQFF. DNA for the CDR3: TGTGCCAGCAGTAATAGAGGGGACAGATACAATGAGCAGTTCTTC.

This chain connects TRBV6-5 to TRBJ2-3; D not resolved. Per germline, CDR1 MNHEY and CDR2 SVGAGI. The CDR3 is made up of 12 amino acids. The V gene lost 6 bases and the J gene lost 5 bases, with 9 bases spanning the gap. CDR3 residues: CASSPSGDTQYF. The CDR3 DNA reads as TGTGCCAGCAGCCCCTCAGGAGATACGCAGTATTTT.

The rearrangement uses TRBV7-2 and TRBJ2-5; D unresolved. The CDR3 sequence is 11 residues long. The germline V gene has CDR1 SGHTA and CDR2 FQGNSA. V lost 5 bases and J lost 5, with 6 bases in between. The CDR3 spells CASSIWETQYF. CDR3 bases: TGTGCCAGCAGCATCTGGGAGACCCAGTACTTC.

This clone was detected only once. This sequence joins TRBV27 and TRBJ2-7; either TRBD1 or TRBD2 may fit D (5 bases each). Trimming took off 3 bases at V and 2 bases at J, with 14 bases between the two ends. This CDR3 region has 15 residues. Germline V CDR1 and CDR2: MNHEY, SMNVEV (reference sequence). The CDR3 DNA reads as TGTGCCAGCAGTTTGCTCCCGGGACCCACCTACGAGCAGTACTTC. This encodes CASSLLPGPTYEQYF.

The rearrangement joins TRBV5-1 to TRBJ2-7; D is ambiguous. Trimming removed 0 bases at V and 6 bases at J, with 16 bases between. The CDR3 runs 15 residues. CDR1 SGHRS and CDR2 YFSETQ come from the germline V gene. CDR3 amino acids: CASSLVQEGNPEQYF. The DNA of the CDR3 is TGCGCCAGCAGCTTGGTTCAGGAAGGTAATCCCGAGCAGTACTTC.

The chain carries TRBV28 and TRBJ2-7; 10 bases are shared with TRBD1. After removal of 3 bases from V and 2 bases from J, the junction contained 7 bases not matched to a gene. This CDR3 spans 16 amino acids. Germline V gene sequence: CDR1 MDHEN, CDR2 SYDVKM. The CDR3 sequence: CASSFPFGTGAYEQYF. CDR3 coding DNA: TGTGCCAGCAGTTTCCCTTTCGGGACAGGGGCCTACGAGCAGTACTTC.

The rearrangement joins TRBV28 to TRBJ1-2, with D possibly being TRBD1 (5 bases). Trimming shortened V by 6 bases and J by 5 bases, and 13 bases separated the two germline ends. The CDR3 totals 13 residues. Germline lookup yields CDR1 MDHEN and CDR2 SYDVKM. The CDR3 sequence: CASSVGRRYGYTF. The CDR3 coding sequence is TGTGCCAGCAGCGTGGGACGGAGATATGGCTACACCTTC.

CDR3 nucleotides: TGTGCCTGGAGTGTTTTGGGACTAGCGGAGTACTACAATGAGCAGTTCTTC. Encoded protein: CAWSVLGLAEYYNEQFF. This chain links TRBV30 with TRBJ2-1; the match to TRBD2 covers 11 bases. Germline V gives CDR1 GTSNPN, CDR2 SVGIG (reference sequence). V trimming: 0 bases; J trimming: 3 bases; junction bases outside the gene matches: 7. This CDR3 comprises 17 residues.

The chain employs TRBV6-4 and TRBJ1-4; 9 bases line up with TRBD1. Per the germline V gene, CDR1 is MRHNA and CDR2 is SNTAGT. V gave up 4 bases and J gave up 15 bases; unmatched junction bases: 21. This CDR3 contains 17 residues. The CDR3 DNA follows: TGTGCCAGCAGTGTAAGTAAGGGGGGACAGGGCCCTAGGTGGGTGTTTTTT. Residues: CASSVSKGGQGPRWVFF.

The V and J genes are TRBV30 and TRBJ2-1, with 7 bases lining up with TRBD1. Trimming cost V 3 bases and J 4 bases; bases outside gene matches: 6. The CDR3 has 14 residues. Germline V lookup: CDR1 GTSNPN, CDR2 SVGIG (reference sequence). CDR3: CAWSPGQYYNEQFF. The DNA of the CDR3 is TGTGCCTGGAGCCCGGGACAGTATTACAATGAGCAGTTCTTC.

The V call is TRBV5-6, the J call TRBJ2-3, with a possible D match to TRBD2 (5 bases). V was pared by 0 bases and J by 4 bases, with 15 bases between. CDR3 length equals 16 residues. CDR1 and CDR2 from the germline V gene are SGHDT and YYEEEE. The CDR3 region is CASSLAMGERADTQYF. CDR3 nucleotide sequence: TGTGCCAGCAGCTTGGCAATGGGAGAAAGGGCAGATACGCAGTATTTT.

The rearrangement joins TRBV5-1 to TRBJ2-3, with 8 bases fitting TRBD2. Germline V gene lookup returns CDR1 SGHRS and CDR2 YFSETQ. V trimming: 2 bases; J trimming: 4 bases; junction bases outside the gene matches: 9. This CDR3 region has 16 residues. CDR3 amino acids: CASSLVAGNSADTQYF. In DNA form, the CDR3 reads TGCGCCAGCAGCTTAGTAGCGGGGAACTCGGCAGATACGCAGTATTTT.

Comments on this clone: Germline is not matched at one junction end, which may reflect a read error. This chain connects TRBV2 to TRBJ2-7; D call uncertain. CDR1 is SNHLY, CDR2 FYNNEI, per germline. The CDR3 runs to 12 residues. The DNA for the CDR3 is TGTGCCAGCAGTGAACTCGGCCCAGGTATAAACTTC. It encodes CASSELGPGINF.

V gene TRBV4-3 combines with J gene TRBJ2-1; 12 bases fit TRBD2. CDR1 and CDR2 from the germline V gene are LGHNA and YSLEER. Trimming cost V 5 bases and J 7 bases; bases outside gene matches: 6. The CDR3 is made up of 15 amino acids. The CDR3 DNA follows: TGCGCCAGCAGCAGAATCCTAGCGGGGGGGAATGAGCAGTTCTTC. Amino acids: CASSRILAGGNEQFF.

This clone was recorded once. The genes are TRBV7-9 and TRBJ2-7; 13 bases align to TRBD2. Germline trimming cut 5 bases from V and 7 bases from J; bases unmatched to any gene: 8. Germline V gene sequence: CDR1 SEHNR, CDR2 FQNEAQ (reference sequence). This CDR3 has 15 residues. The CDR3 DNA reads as TGTGCCAGCAGCCTACTAGCGGGAGGGCCGGGAGAGCAGTACTTC. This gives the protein CASSLLAGGPGEQYF.